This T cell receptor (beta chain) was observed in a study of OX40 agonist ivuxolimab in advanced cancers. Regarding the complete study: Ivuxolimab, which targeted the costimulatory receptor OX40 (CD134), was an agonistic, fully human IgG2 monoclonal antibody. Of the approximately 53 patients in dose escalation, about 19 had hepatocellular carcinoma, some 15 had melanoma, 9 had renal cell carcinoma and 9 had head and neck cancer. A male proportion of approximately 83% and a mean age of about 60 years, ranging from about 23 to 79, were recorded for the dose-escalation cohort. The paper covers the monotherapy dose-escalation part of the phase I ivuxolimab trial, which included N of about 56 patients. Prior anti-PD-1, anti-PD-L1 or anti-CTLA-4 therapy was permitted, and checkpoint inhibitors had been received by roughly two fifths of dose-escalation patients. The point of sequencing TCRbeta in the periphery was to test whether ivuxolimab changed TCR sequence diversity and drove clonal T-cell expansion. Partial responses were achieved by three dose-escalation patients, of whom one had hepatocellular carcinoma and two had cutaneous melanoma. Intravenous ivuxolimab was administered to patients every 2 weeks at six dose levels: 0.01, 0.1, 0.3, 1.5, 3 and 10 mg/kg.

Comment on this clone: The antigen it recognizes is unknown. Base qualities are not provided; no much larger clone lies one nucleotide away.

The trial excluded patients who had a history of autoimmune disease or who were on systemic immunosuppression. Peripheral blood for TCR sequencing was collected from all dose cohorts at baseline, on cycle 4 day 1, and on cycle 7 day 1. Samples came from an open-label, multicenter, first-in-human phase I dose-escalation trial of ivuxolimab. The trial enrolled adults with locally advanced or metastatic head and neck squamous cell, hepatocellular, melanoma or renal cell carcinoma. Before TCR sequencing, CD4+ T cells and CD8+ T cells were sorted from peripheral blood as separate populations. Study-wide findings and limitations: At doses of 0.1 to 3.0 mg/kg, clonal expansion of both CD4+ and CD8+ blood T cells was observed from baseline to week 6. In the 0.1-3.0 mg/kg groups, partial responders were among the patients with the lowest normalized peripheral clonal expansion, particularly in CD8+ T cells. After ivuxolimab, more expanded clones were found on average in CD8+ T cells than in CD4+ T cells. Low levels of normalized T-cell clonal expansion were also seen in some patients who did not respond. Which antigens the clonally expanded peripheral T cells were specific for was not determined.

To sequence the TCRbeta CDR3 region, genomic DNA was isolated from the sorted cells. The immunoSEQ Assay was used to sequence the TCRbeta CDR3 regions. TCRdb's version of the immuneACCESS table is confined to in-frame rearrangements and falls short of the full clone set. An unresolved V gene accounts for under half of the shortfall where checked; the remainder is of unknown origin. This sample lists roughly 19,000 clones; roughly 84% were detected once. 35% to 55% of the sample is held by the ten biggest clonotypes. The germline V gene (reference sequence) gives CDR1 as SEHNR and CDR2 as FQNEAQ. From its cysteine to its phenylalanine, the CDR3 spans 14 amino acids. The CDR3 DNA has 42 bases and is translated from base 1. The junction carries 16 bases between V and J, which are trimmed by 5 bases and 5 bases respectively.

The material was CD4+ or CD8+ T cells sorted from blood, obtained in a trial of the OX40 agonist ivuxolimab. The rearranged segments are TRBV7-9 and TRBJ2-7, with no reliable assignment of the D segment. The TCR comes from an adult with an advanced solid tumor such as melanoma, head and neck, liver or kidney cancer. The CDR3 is CASSPPEETDEQYF. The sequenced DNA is TGTGCCAGCAGCCCCCCCGAGGAGACGGACGAGCAGTACTTC. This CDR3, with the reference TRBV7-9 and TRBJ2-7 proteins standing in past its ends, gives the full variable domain DTGVSQNPRHKITKRGQNVTFRCDPISEHNRLYWYRQTLGQGPEFLTYFQNEAQLEKSRLLSDRFSAERPKGSFSTLEIQRTEQGDSAMYLCASSPPEETDEQYFGPGTRLTVT.